Shown below are 10 T cell receptor beta chains from a single sample sequenced in a study of blood T cells in healthy people across ages (dated by TCRdb to between 2015 and 2016). Library method: 5' RACE. The sequencing machine was an Illumina HiSeq 2500. A second PCR of about 7 to 12 cycles was performed with a sample-barcoded 5' primer and a J-beta primer mix. TCRdb reprocessing: public reads trimmed at Q25 with fastp, clones called with MiXCR, in-frame beta chains kept. Rows matching on CDR3 protein sequence are summarized as one entry with the most common DNA and genes. For this sample there are roughly 1.7 million distinct CDR3 sequences; about 31% appear just once. The ten largest clones represent approximately 10% of the sample. Sequenced sample: blood. These receptors were collected from a woman in her 30s in good health.

This chain joins TRBV21-1 and TRBJ1-4; TRBD1 reflects the table's D call only, with no check against the DNA. TRBV21-1 is tagged as a pseudogene. This CDR3 has 19 residues. The chain's CDR3 is CASSKIFAGQIAANEKLFF. The DNA of the CDR3 is TGTGCCAGCAGCAAAATCTTTGCAGGGCAGATTGCAGCTAATGAAAAACTGTTTTTT.

This clonotype occurred a few times. The chain has TRBV12-3 or TRBV12-4 and TRBJ1-5; D possibly corresponds to TRBD1 (5 bases). This CDR3 has 12 amino acids. The germline V and J ends were trimmed by 8 bases and 6 bases, with 11 bases remaining between them. The CDR3 DNA is TGTGCCAGCGGATTCGGGACTCAGCCCCAGCATTTT. Amino acids: CASGFGTQPQHF.

This clonotype was picked up many times. The rearrangement joins TRBV12-3 or TRBV12-4 to TRBJ2-7; TRBD1 agrees at 9 bases. This CDR3 comprises 15 residues. V was pared by 3 bases and J by 4 bases, with 7 bases of the junction left unmatched. Written as DNA, the CDR3 is TGTGCCAGCAGTTTTCCGGGACAGGGCACATACGAGCAGTACTTC. This gives the protein CASSFPGQGTYEQYF.

This chain joins TRBV3-1 and TRBJ1-6; D remains ambiguous. The CDR3 is 14 residues long. Per germline, CDR1 LGHDT and CDR2 YNNKEL (reference sequence). V was pared by 1 base and J by 7 bases, with 8 bases between. The CDR3 bases are TGTGCCAGCAGCCAAGCAGAGCGGAATTCACCCCTCCACTTT. Encoded protein: CASSQAERNSPLHF.

The V call is TRBV7-9, the J call TRBJ2-7; possible D gene TRBD2, 5 bases. This CDR3 spans 15 amino acids. The germline V gene has CDR1 SEHNR and CDR2 FQNEAQ (reference sequence). V lost 2 bases and J 3 bases, leaving 14 bases between the germline ends. Here the CDR3 reads CASSLIEGPGYEQYF. The CDR3 DNA follows: TGTGCCAGCAGCTTAATCGAGGGTCCTGGCTACGAGCAGTACTTC. Full variable domain (missing parts from reference TRBV7-9 and TRBJ2-7): DTGVSQNPRHKITKRGQNVTFRCDPISEHNRLYWYRQTLGQGPEFLTYFQNEAQLEKSRLLSDRFSAERPKGSFSTLEIQRTEQGDSAMYLCASSLIEGPGYEQYFGPGTRLTVT.

The V and J genes are TRBV19 and TRBJ2-3, with TRBD2 matching 13 bases. V dropped 7 bases and J dropped 0; count of bases not matched to a gene: 13. The CDR3 length is 19 residues. CDR1 and CDR2 from the germline V gene are LNHDA and SQIVND (reference sequence). This CDR3 is CASTPEGLAGSTSTDTQYF. In DNA form, the CDR3 reads TGTGCCAGTACTCCGGAGGGACTAGCGGGGTCCACTAGCACAGATACGCAGTATTTT.

The chain employs TRBV12-3 or TRBV12-4 and TRBJ2-4, with D perhaps matching TRBD1 or TRBD2 (5 bases each). The CDR3 extends over 13 amino acids. V shed 8 bases and J shed 0 bases, with 8 bases lying between them. The CDR3 sequence is CASGGLAKNIQYF. The CDR3 DNA is TGTGCCAGCGGGGGTCTAGCCAAAAACATTCAGTACTTC.

This clonotype has just a few counts. The chain couples TRBV4-1 to TRBJ1-2, with TRBD1 matching 9 bases. Germline V gives CDR1 MGHRA, CDR2 YSYEKL. CDR3 length equals 16 residues. V lost 5 bases to trimming and J lost 1 base; unmatched junction nucleotides: 8. CDR3 in DNA: TGCGCCAGCAGCTTAAATTTGGGACAGGGTAACTATGGCTACACCTTC. It is translated as CASSLNLGQGNYGYTF.

V gene TRBV20-1 combines with J gene TRBJ1-5; a weak D match, TRBD1 (6 bases). V was pared by 3 bases and J by 7 bases, with 16 bases between. Germline V gene lookup returns CDR1 DFQATT and CDR2 SNEGSKA (reference sequence). The CDR3 has 14 amino acids. The CDR3 loop is CSARGHSAGQPQHF. The CDR3 DNA follows: TGCAGTGCTAGGGGACACTCGGCGGGGCAGCCCCAGCATTTT.

The chain is built from TRBV4-1 and TRBJ2-7; D may match TRBD1 or TRBD2 (6 bases each). Deletions cut 0 bases from V and 7 bases from J, with 16 bases between. CDR3 length: 15 amino acids. In germline, CDR1 is MGHRA, CDR2 YSYEKL. The CDR3 is CASSQEGLSQGEQYF. In DNA, the CDR3 is TGCGCCAGCAGCCAAGAGGGACTTTCCCAGGGGGAGCAGTACTTC.